The 18 T cell receptor beta chains reported below all come from one sample, sequenced in a study of cytomegalovirus exposure and HLA in healthy donors. Primers for the PCR totalled 60 Vbeta and 13 Jbeta. The protocol was immunoSEQ multiplex PCR, while the TCRdb copy is restricted to in-frame clones and leaves out a portion. In the table there are some 70,000 clones, approximately 84% of which are singletons. Sequenced input: PBMCs. These receptors were taken from a woman in her forties or fifties in good health and CMV-seronegative.

The rearrangement uses TRBV28 and TRBJ1-1; a possible D gene is TRBD1 (5 bases). The CDR3 is made up of 15 amino acids. Germline V gene lookup returns CDR1 MDHEN and CDR2 SYDVKM. The V end lost 2 bases, the J end lost 0 bases, and 10 bases lay between the germline ends. The CDR3 DNA reads as TGTGCCAGCAGTTTAGCCAGGGCAATGAACACTGAAGCTTTCTTT. It is translated as CASSLARAMNTEAFF.

The gene calls are TRBV13 and TRBJ1-5, with TRBD1 identical over 9 bases. The CDR3 is made up of 13 amino acids. The trim removed 4 bases at V and 6 bases at J, leaving 1 base unmatched. Germline V gene data show CDR1 as PRHDT and CDR2 as FYEKMQ (reference sequence). The CDR3: CASSSDRGQPQHF. The DNA for the CDR3 is TGTGCCAGCAGCTCGGACAGGGGTCAGCCCCAGCATTTT.

V is TRBV7-9 and J is TRBJ2-3, with a weak D call TRBD2 (6 bases). The V gene lost 5 bases and the J gene lost 3 bases, with 15 bases spanning the gap. Germline V gene lookup returns CDR1 SEHNR and CDR2 FQNEAQ (reference sequence). The CDR3 is made up of 15 amino acids. The chain's CDR3 is CASSPDGGSTDTQYF. The CDR3 DNA reads as TGTGCCAGCAGCCCAGATGGAGGGTCGACAGATACGCAGTATTTT.

The chain recombines TRBV21-1 with TRBJ2-5; the table's D call, TRBD2, was not checked against the DNA. TRBV21-1 is labeled a pseudogene. The CDR3 is 14 amino acids. This CDR3 reads CASPLTSYQETQYF. In DNA form, the CDR3 reads TGTGCCAGCCCCTTGACTTCATATCAAGAGACCCAGTACTTC.

The chain employs TRBV4-3 and TRBJ1-2; D call uncertain. The germline V gene encodes CDR1 LGHNA and CDR2 YSLEER. The ends were cut back, 0 bases at V and 4 bases at J, with 9 bases in the middle. The CDR3 totals 14 residues. The CDR3 DNA reads TGCGCCAGCAGCCAAGAAGAGCATACCTATGGCTACACCTTC. As protein: CASSQEEHTYGYTF.

This clone occurred a few times. The rearrangement uses TRBV9 and TRBJ2-3, with 8 bases lining up with TRBD1. The CDR3 has 17 amino acids. Germline CDR1 and CDR2: SGDLS and YYNGEE. V shed 4 bases, J shed 0 bases, and the junction held 10 bases outside the gene matches. The CDR3 loop reads CASSLGQVTFSTDTQYF. The CDR3 DNA reads as TGTGCCAGCAGCCTGGGACAGGTGACTTTTAGCACAGATACGCAGTATTTT. Complete variable domain (other parts from reference TRBV9 and TRBJ2-3): DSGVTQTPKHLITATGQRVTLRCSPRSGDLSVYWYQQSLDQGLQFLIQYYNGEERAKGNILERFSAQQFPDLHSELNLSSLELGDSALYFCASSLGQVTFSTDTQYFGPGTRLTVL.

The J gene is TRBJ1-1, the V gene TRBV12-5; a possible D gene is TRBD1 (6 bases). Trimming pared 3 bases from V and 1 base from J, leaving 9 bases between. The CDR3 consists of 14 residues. The germline CDR1 and CDR2 sequences are LGHNT and FRNRAP. CDR3 DNA sequence: TGTGCTAGTGGTTTTACAGGGTCGAACACTGAAGCTTTCTTT. It codes for CASGFTGSNTEAFF. Using reference TRBV12-5 and TRBJ1-1 for the parts outside the CDR3, the full variable domain is DARVTQTPRHKVTEMGQEVTMRCQPILGHNTVFWYRQTMMQGLELLAYFRNRAPLDDSGMPKDRFSAEMPDATLATLKIQPSEPRDSAVYFCASGFTGSNTEAFFGQGTRLTVV.

This clone was seen a single time. The chain couples TRBV5-4 to TRBJ1-1, with a possible D match to TRBD1 (6 bases). Germline CDR1 and CDR2: SGHNT and YYREEE (reference sequence). The CDR3 is 14 amino acids. The V end lost 5 bases, the J end lost 5 bases, and 16 bases lay between the germline ends. CDR3 residues: CASRTVGAGTEAFF. CDR3 coding DNA: TGTGCCAGCAGAACCGTGGGGGCTGGAACTGAAGCTTTCTTT.

The chain recombines TRBV2 with TRBJ2-7; D is possibly TRBD2 (5 bases). Trimming stripped 9 bases from V and 1 base from J, with 10 bases between. Germline V gene lookup returns CDR1 SNHLY and CDR2 FYNNEI. This CDR3 region has 12 residues. The CDR3 nucleotides read TGTGCCAGTATGCGGGCGTCCTACGAGCAGTACTTC. The encoded protein is CASMRASYEQYF.

The J gene is TRBJ1-5, the V gene TRBV2; D is possibly TRBD1 (6 bases). CDR3 length: 15 amino acids. The germline gives CDR1 SNHLY, CDR2 FYNNEI. V lost 3 bases and J 3 bases, leaving 12 bases between the germline ends. CDR3 loop: CASSDPGQSNQPQHF. CDR3 nucleotides: TGTGCCAGCAGTGACCCTGGACAGTCCAATCAGCCCCAGCATTTT.

The V call is TRBV28, the J call TRBJ2-1, with 12 bases that match TRBD2. Trimming removed 3 bases from V and 1 base from J; junction bases left unmatched: 4. In germline, CDR1 is MDHEN, CDR2 SYDVKM. The CDR3 totals 17 residues. The CDR3 DNA reads TGTGCCAGCAGTTTCCCGACTAGCGGGAGTTCCTACAATGAGCAGTTCTTC. This encodes CASSFPTSGSSYNEQFF.

The gene calls are TRBV2 and TRBJ2-7; 9 bases line up with TRBD2. Germline CDR1 and CDR2: SNHLY and FYNNEI. This CDR3 is built from 14 residues. V shed 7 bases and J 5 bases; nucleotides not matched to a gene: 9. CDR3 nucleotide sequence: TGTGCCAGCAATATAGCGGGAGTATCTGACGAGCAGTACTTC. Amino acids: CASNIAGVSDEQYF.

The V call is TRBV6-5, the J call TRBJ1-1, with TRBD1 matching 8 bases. This CDR3 is built from 14 residues. Germline assignment: CDR1 MNHEY and CDR2 SVGAGI. V was clipped by 0 bases and J by 6 bases; unmatched bases: 3. The CDR3 DNA reads as TGTGCCAGCAGTTACTCGGACAGGGCGCCTGAAGCTTTCTTT. Protein product: CASSYSDRAPEAFF.

This sequence joins TRBV19 and TRBJ2-1, with TRBD2 identical over 9 bases. CDR1 LNHDA and CDR2 SQIVND come from the germline V gene (reference sequence). V gave up 5 bases and J gave up 4 bases; unmatched junction bases: 12. The CDR3 is 17 amino acids. CDR3 bases: TGTGCCAGTAGTTCTGGGGGACTAGCTGCCCTTTACAATGAGCAGTTCTTC. Translated: CASSSGGLAALYNEQFF. Variable domain in full (rest from reference TRBV19 and TRBJ2-1): DGGITQSPKYLFRKEGQNVTLSCEQNLNHDAMYWYRQDPGQGLRLIYYSQIVNDFQKGDIAEGYSVSREKKESFPLTVTSAQKNPTAFYLCASSSGGLAALYNEQFFGPGTRLTVL.

This rearrangement joins TRBV14 to TRBJ1-2; 7 bases line up with TRBD1. This CDR3 spans 16 amino acids. J gave up 7 bases and V 0 bases, and 11 bases lay outside the gene matches. Germline CDR1 reads SGHDN; CDR2 reads FVKESK. The CDR3 coding sequence is TGTGCCAGCAGCCAAGATACCAGAGACAGGGCTGGTGGCTACACCTTC. This encodes CASSQDTRDRAGGYTF.

This clone was counted between two and nine times. The chain uses TRBV5-1 and TRBJ2-6; D ambiguous. CDR3 size: 13 residues. V gave up 5 bases and J gave up 2 bases, with 5 bases separating them. CDR1 is SGHRS and CDR2 is YFSETQ in the germline V gene. The CDR3 bases are TGCGCCAGCAGGGGCGCTGGGGCCAACGTCCTGACTTTC. It translates to CASRGAGANVLTF.

This clone was counted between two and nine times. The chain recombines TRBV10-2 with TRBJ2-7; either TRBD1 or TRBD2 may supply D (5 bases each). Germline-derived CDR1 and CDR2 are WSHSY and SAAADI. The CDR3 length is 11 residues. Between the trimmed V and J ends, which lost 2 bases and 7 bases, there was a span of 6 bases. This chain's CDR3 is CASSEEGEQYV. CDR3 nucleotides: TGCGCCAGCAGTGAGGAGGGGGAGCAGTACGTC.

This rearrangement joins TRBV27 to TRBJ2-7, with 7 positions matching TRBD2. Germline CDR1 MNHEY, CDR2 SMNVEV (reference sequence). The CDR3 is made up of 12 amino acids. Trimming cost V 6 bases and J 10 bases; bases outside gene matches: 9. The CDR3 DNA sequence: TGTGCCAGCAGGGGGAGGGTAGGACGACAGTACTTC. This gives the protein CASRGRVGRQYF.